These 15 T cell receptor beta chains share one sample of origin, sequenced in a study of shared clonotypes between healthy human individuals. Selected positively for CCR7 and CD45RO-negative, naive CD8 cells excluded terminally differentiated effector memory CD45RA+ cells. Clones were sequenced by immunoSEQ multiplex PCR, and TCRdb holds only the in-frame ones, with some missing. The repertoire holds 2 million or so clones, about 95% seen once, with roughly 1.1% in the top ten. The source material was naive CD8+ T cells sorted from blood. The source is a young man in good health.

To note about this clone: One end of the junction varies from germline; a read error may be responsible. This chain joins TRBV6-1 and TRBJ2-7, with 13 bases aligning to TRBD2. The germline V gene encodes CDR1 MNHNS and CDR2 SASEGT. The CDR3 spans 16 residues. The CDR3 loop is CASSEEGLAGPYEQYF. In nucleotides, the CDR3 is TGTGCCAGCAGCGAAGAGGGACTAGCGGGACCCTACGAGCAGTACTTC.

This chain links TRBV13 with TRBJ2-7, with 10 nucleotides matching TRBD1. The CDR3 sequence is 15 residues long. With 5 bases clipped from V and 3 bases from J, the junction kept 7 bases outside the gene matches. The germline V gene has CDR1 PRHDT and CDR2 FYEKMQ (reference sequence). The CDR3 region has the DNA TGTGCCAGCAGCGGGGGACAGGGGACAGACTACGAGCAGTACTTC. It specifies CASSGGQGTDYEQYF.

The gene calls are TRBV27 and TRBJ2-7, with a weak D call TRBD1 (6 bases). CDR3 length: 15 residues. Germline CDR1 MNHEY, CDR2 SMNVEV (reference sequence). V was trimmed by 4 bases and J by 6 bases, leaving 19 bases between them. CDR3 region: CASSSYGPRDTEQYF. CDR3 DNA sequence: TGTGCCAGCAGTTCTTACGGGCCCCGGGACACCGAGCAGTACTTC.

The CDR3 sequence: CASSNPGQGAKSNQPQHF. The DNA of the CDR3 is TGTGCCAGCTCAAACCCGGGACAGGGGGCGAAAAGCAATCAGCCCCAGCATTTT. The chain recombines TRBV18 with TRBJ1-5, with 12 bases fitting TRBD1. This CDR3 has 18 residues. In germline, CDR1 is KGHSH, CDR2 LQKENI. V gave up 5 bases and J gave up 1 base; unmatched junction bases: 9.

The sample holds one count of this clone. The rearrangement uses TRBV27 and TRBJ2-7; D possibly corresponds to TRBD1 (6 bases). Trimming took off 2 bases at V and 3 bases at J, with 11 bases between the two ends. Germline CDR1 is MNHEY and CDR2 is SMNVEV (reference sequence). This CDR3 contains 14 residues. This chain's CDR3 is CASSLRGTRYEQYF. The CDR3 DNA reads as TGTGCCAGCAGTTTAAGGGGGACCCGCTACGAGCAGTACTTC.

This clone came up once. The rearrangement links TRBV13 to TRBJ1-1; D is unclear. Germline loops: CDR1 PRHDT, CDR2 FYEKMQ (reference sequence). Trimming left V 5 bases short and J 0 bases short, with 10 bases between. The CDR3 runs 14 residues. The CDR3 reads CASSPSRLNTEAFF. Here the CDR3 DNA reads TGTGCCAGCAGCCCCAGCCGGCTGAACACTGAAGCTTTCTTT. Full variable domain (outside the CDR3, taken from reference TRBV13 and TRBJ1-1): AAGVIQSPRHLIKEKRETATLKCYPIPRHDTVYWYQQGPGQDPQFLISFYEKMQSDKGSIPDRFSAQQFSDYHSELNMSSLELGDSALYFCASSPSRLNTEAFFGQGTRLTVV.

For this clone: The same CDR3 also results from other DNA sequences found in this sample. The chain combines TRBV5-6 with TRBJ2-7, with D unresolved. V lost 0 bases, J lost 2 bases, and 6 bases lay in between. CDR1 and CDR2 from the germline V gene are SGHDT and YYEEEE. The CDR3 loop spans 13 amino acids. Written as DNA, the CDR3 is TGTGCCAGCAGCTTGGGAAGGACCTACGAGCAGTACTTC. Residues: CASSLGRTYEQYF.

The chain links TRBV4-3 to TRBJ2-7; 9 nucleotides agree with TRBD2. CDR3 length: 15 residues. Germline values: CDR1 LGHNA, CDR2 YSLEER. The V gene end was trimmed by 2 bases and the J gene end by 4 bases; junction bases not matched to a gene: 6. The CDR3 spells CASSQSWTSVYEQYF. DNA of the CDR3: TGCGCCAGCAGCCAAAGTTGGACTAGCGTGTACGAGCAGTACTTC.

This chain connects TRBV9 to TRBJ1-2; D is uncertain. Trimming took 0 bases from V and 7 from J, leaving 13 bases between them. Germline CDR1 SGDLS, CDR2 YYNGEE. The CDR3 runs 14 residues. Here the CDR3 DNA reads TGTGCCAGCAGCGTAGCTACCGGGTCTTCTGGCTACACCTTC. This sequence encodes CASSVATGSSGYTF.

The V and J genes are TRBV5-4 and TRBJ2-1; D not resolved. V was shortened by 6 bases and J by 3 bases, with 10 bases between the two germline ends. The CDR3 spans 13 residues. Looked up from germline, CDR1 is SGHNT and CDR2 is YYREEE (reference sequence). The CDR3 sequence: CASNPFGYNEQFF. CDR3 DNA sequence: TGTGCCAGCAACCCCTTTGGCTACAATGAGCAGTTCTTC.

CDR3 protein: CASSLEGGRGIEAFF. The CDR3 DNA reads TGCGCCAGCAGCCTGGAAGGGGGTAGGGGGATAGAAGCTTTCTTT. The V gene is TRBV4-1, the J gene TRBJ1-1; maybe TRBD1 (6 bases). Between the trimmed V and J ends, which lost 4 bases and 8 bases, there was a span of 20 bases. This CDR3 is 15 amino acids long. Germline V gene sequence: CDR1 MGHRA, CDR2 YSYEKL.

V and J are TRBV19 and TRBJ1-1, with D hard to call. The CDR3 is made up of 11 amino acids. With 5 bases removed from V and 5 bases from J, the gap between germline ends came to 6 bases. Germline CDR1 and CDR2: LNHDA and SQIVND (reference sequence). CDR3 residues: CASSGYTEAFF. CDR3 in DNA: TGTGCCAGTAGTGGGTATACTGAAGCTTTCTTT.

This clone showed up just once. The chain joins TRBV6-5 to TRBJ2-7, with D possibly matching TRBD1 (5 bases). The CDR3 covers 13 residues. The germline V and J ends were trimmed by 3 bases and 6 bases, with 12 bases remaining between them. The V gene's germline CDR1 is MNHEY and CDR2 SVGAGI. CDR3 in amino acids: CASSYPQGLEQYF. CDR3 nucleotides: TGTGCCAGCAGTTATCCGCAGGGTCTCGAGCAGTACTTC.

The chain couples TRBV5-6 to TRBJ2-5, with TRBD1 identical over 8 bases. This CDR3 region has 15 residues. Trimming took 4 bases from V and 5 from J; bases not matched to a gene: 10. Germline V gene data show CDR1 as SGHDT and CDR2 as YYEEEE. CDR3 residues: CASSTWTGQRETQYF. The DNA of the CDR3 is TGTGCCAGCAGCACCTGGACAGGGCAGCGCGAGACCCAGTACTTC. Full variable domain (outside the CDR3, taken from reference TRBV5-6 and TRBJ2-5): DAGVTQSPTHLIKTRGQQVTLRCSPKSGHDTVSWYQQALGQGPQFIFQYYEEEERQRGNFPDRFSGHQFPNYSSELNVNALLLGDSALYLCASSTWTGQRETQYFGPGTRLLVL.

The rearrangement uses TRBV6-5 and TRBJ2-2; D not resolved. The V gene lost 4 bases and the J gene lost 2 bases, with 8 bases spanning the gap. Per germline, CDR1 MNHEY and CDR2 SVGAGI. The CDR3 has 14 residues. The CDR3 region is CASSFGPNTGELFF. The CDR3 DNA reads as TGTGCCAGCAGTTTCGGCCCAAACACCGGGGAGCTGTTTTTT.